The 12 T cell receptor beta chains in this list originate from one sample, sequenced in a study of Ad26.COV2.S vaccination and SARS-CoV-2 variants. The treatment here: about 20 received Ad26.COV2.S at low or high dose, single or two shots; 5 received placebo; per-sample allocation not given. Repertoires come from day 63 after the first vaccine or placebo injection. Here immunoSEQ multiplex PCR was the method, and the copy in TCRdb shows in-frame clones only, minus some. The sample carries a few hundred thousand clones, around nine tenths recorded once. Sequenced here: peripheral blood, sampled in a trial of Ad26.COV2.S vaccine versus placebo. Source of these receptors: a person aged 18-65 years who received the Ad26.COV2.S COVID-19 vaccine or a placebo.

The chain uses TRBV4-2 and TRBJ2-1, with no clear D. The CDR3 runs to 15 residues. Germline CDR1 is LGHNA and CDR2 is YNFKEQ. V gave up 0 bases and J gave up 8 bases, with 14 bases separating them. The CDR3 spells CASSQDLGTTHEQFF. As DNA, the CDR3 is TGTGCCAGCAGCCAAGATCTGGGTACCACCCATGAGCAGTTCTTC.

V and J are TRBV7-9 and TRBJ1-1, with a tentative D call TRBD1 (6 bases). Trimming took off 2 bases at V and 4 bases at J, with 11 bases between the two ends. Germline V CDR1 and CDR2: SEHNR, FQNEAQ (reference sequence). The CDR3 extends over 14 amino acids. CDR3 region: CASSLRGQGTEAFF. The DNA of the CDR3 is TGTGCCAGCAGCTTACGGGGGCAGGGCACTGAAGCTTTCTTT.

J is TRBJ1-6 and V is TRBV13; D unresolved. The CDR3 runs 13 residues. With 3 bases removed from V and 7 bases from J, the gap between germline ends came to 7 bases. Looked up from germline, CDR1 is PRHDT and CDR2 is FYEKMQ (reference sequence). CDR3 residues: CASSFGINSPLHF. CDR3 nucleotide sequence: TGTGCCAGCAGCTTTGGGATCAATTCACCCCTCCACTTT.

The chain carries TRBV19 and TRBJ1-5; D remains unclear. The CDR3 totals 15 residues. The germline gives CDR1 LNHDA, CDR2 SQIVND (reference sequence). V dropped 10 bases and J dropped 2 bases, with 18 bases sitting between them. The CDR3 protein is CATQDVHFGNQPQHF. CDR3 nucleotides: TGTGCCACCCAGGACGTTCATTTCGGCAATCAGCCCCAGCATTTT.

The gene calls are TRBV24-1 and TRBJ2-1; D gene unclear. This CDR3 is 14 amino acids long. Germline V gives CDR1 KGHDR, CDR2 SFDVKD. Trimming pared 4 bases from V and 5 bases from J, leaving 11 bases between. CDR3 coding DNA: TGTGCCACCAGTGACCCCGGACCGAACAATGAGCAGTTCTTC. Its translation is CATSDPGPNNEQFF.

This chain joins TRBV19 and TRBJ2-3; 8 bases fit TRBD2. The CDR3 loop spans 15 amino acids. Trimming at V came to 5 bases and at J to 3 bases, leaving 7 bases not matched to a gene. Germline CDR1 and CDR2: LNHDA and SQIVND (reference sequence). As DNA, the CDR3 is TGTGCCAGTAGTTTCAAGCGGGAGTTAACAGATACGCAGTATTTT. Translating it yields CASSFKRELTDTQYF.

The chain uses TRBV9 and TRBJ2-7; TRBD2 agrees at 11 bases. The CDR3 length is 15 residues. The J segment lost 5 bases and the V segment lost 4 bases, leaving 8 bases of the junction unmatched. Per the germline V gene, CDR1 is SGDLS and CDR2 is YYNGEE. CDR3 region: CASSFSTSGNNEQYF. CDR3 nucleotide sequence: TGTGCCAGCAGCTTTTCGACTAGCGGGAACAACGAGCAGTACTTC.

The chain links TRBV5-8 to TRBJ2-1; 13 bases fit TRBD2. V shed 4 bases and J 2 bases; nucleotides not matched to a gene: 3. The CDR3 covers 16 residues. From germline, CDR1 is SGHTS and CDR2 YDEGEE. This CDR3 reads CASSRTSGSPYNEQFF. In DNA form, the CDR3 reads TGTGCCAGCAGCCGGACTAGCGGGAGCCCCTACAATGAGCAGTTCTTC.

This chain's CDR3 is CASSQTPNTEAFF. The DNA of the CDR3 is TGTGCCAGCAGTCAGACACCGAACACTGAAGCTTTCTTT. V is TRBV7-8 and J is TRBJ1-1; D uncertain. Germline CDR1 and CDR2: SGHVS and FQNEAQ. This CDR3 spans 13 amino acids. The V end was cut by 6 bases, the J end by 1 base, with 9 bases between.

The CDR3 nucleotides read TGTGCCATCAGTGAGACAGGCCCGACGGAATCTGGGGCCAACGTCCTGACTTTC. Its translation is CAISETGPTESGANVLTF. The chain uses TRBV10-3 and TRBJ2-6, with D possibly TRBD1 on 5 matching bases. Germline V gene data show CDR1 as ENHRY and CDR2 as SYGVKD. V lost 2 bases, J lost 1 base, and 15 bases lay in between. The CDR3 is 18 amino acids.

The chain recombines TRBV9 with TRBJ1-2, with TRBD1 identical over 7 bases. Germline CDR1 reads SGDLS; CDR2 reads YYNGEE. The CDR3 totals 13 residues. Trimming removed 1 base from V and 6 bases from J; junction bases left unmatched: 3. DNA of the CDR3: TGTGCCAGCAGCGTAAACACAGGGGATGGCTACACCTTC. It specifies CASSVNTGDGYTF. Full variable domain (remainder filled in from reference TRBV9 and TRBJ1-2): DSGVTQTPKHLITATGQRVTLRCSPRSGDLSVYWYQQSLDQGLQFLIQYYNGEERAKGNILERFSAQQFPDLHSELNLSSLELGDSALYFCASSVNTGDGYTFGSGTRLTVV.

The CDR3 loop is CSVEDHKLPEAWNEQFF. The CDR3 coding sequence is TGCAGCGTTGAAGATCATAAGCTCCCGGAGGCGTGGAATGAGCAGTTCTTC. The rearrangement uses TRBV29-1 and TRBJ2-1; maybe TRBD2 (5 bases). The V end was cut by 0 bases, the J end by 7 bases, with 22 bases between. The length of the CDR3 is 17 residues. Germline CDR1 is SQVTM and CDR2 is ANQGSEA.